This T cell receptor (beta chain) was found in a study of blood T cell repertoires in COVID-19. Background on the study: The study drew acute and convalescent COVID-19 samples from the United States, Italy and Spain. The analysed material was cDNA or gDNA that came from T cells, B-cell-depleted T cells, or PBMCs.

This clone was counted once. Methods used by the authors: It was from reference gene primer amplification that nucleated cell counts were estimated. Some clones are missing from TCRdb's copy, which holds only in-frame ones; the method was immunoSEQ multiplex PCR. Clone size and V and J calls were adopted from that table, with D and trimming inferred from the DNA. The sample carries approximately 300,000 clones, about 90% recorded once. The material sequenced was peripheral blood. The sequence derives from a woman between 45 and 65 years old who had recovered from COVID-19.

Here the CDR3 reads CASSHSGQTGAEAFF. In DNA form, the CDR3 reads TGTGCCAGCAGCCATTCGGGACAGACAGGCGCTGAAGCTTTCTTT. The rearrangement joins TRBV4-2 to TRBJ1-1, with TRBD1 matching 7 bases. Germline lookup yields CDR1 LGHNA and CDR2 YNFKEQ. The CDR3 length is 15 residues. V shed 3 bases, J shed 6 bases, and the junction held 10 bases outside the gene matches.